Below, 6 T cell receptor beta chains from the same sample are listed, as sequenced in a study of regulatory T cells in long-lasting Graves disease. The sample's time point: newly diagnosed GD, antithyroid drugs for less than 3 months. PBMCs were the source of the RNA used for TCR sequencing. With iRepertoire HTBI primers and Arm-PCR of CDR3 regions, TCR beta libraries were built. TCRdb reprocessed the multiplex PCR reads with MiXCR, giving one entry per CDR3 protein. The sample shows about 610,000 distinct CDR3 sequences, roughly a sixth of them seen only once. These data were also reused for a study on T cells in Graves' hyperthyroidism and ophthalmopathy.

Sequencing used peripheral blood mononuclear cells (PBMCs), obtained at new diagnosis, from a patient treated with antithyroid drugs. These receptors came from a man aged 18 to 29 with Graves disease.

This clonotype was found a few times. The rearrangement links TRBV6-1 to TRBJ2-1; D is uncertain. V lost 5 bases to trimming and J lost 0 bases, with 14 bases between them. Looked up from germline, CDR1 is MNHNS and CDR2 is SASEGT. The CDR3 spans 16 residues. CDR3 bases: TGTGCCAGCAGTCCCTCGGGTCCTAACTCCTACAATGAGCAGTTCTTC. Translation: CASSPSGPNSYNEQFF.

The rearrangement links TRBV5-6 to TRBJ1-3; 7 bases align to TRBD1. From germline, CDR1 is SGHDT and CDR2 YYEEEE. The CDR3 consists of 15 residues. V was pared by 5 bases and J by 2 bases, with 7 bases of the junction left unmatched. The CDR3 DNA follows: TGTGCCAGCAGTTCCGGGACAGCCCCTGGAAACACCATATATTTT. Its protein product is CASSSGTAPGNTIYF.

The chain is built from TRBV28 and TRBJ2-7, with TRBD2 as a possible D gene (7 bases). CDR1 is MDHEN and CDR2 is SYDVKM in the germline V gene. This CDR3 comprises 14 residues. V lost 7 bases and J 6 bases, leaving 19 bases between the germline ends. CDR3 coding DNA: TGTGCCAGCAACCGTCTCGGGGGGCTCGGCGAGCAGTACTTC. Translating gives CASNRLGGLGEQYF.

CDR3: CASSSGLAGEGTQYF. CDR3 in DNA: TGTGCCAGCAGCTCTGGACTAGCGGGAGAGGGGACCCAGTACTTC. This chain joins TRBV7-6 and TRBJ2-5; 13 nucleotides align to TRBD2. This CDR3 region has 15 residues. Germline loops: CDR1 SGHVS, CDR2 FNYEAQ. J was trimmed by 7 bases and V by 4 bases; bases with no gene match: 6.

This clonotype came up a few times. The chain links TRBV6-9 to TRBJ2-3; 9 bases align to TRBD1. CDR1 and CDR2 from the germline V gene are MNHGY and SVAAGI. Trimming took 3 bases from V and 4 from J; bases not matched to a gene: 2. CDR3 size: 14 residues. The CDR3 DNA follows: TGTGCCAGCAGTTACAGGACAGGGGCAGATACGCAGTATTTT. This translates into CASSYRTGADTQYF.

Concerning this clonotype: Possible read error: a much larger clone is one base away. The chain uses TRBV18 and TRBJ1-1; D possibly corresponds to TRBD1 (5 bases). V was shortened by 5 bases and J by 10 bases, with 20 bases between the two germline ends. Germline-derived CDR1 and CDR2 are KGHSH and LQKENI. This CDR3 region has 14 residues. The CDR3: CASSTTQHEGRAFF. Here the CDR3 DNA reads TGTGCCAGCTCAACCACCCAGCATGAGGGGCGAGCTTTCTTT.